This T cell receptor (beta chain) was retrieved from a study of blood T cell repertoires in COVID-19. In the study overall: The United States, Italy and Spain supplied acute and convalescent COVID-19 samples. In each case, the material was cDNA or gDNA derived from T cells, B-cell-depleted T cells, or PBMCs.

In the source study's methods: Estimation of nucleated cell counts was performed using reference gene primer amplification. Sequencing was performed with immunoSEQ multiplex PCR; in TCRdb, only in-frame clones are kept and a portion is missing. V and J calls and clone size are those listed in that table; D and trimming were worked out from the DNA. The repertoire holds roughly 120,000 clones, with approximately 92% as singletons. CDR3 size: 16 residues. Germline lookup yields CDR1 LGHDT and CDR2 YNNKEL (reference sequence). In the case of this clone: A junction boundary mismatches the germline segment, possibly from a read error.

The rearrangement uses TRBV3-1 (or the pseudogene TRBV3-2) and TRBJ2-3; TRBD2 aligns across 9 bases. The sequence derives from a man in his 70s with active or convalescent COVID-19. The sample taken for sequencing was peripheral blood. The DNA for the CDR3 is TGTGCCAGCACCCAAGAACTAGCGGGTCGCCGTGATACGCAGTATTTT. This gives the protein CASTQELAGRRDTQYF.